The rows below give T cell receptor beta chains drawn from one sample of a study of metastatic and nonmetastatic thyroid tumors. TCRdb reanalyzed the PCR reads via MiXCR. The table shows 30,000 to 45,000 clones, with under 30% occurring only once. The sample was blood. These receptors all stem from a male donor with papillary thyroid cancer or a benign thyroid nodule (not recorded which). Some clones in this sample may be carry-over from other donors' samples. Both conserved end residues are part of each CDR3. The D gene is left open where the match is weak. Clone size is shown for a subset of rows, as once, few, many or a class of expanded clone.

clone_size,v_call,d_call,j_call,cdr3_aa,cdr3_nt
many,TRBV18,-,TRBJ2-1,CASSRNEQFF,TGTGCCAGCTCACGCAATGAGCAGTTCTTC
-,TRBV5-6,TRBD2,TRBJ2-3,CASTLSRPGLARTDTQYF,TGTGCCAGCACCTTGTCCAGACCGGGACTAGCTCGCACAGATACGCAGTATTTT
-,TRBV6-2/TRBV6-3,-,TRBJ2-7,CATRRMVGASYEQYF,TGTGCCACCCGCAGGATGGTGGGGGCTTCCTACGAGCAGTACTTC
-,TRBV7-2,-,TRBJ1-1,CASSSYGKEAFF,TGTGCCAGCAGCTCTTACGGGAAAGAAGCTTTCTTT
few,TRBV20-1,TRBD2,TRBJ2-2,CSATSGSRGTGELFF,TGCAGTGCCACAAGCGGGAGTCGGGGTACCGGGGAGCTGTTTTTT
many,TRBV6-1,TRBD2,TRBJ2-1,CASSSYGLADDNEQFF,TGTGCCAGCAGCTCCTATGGACTAGCGGATGACAATGAGCAGTTCTTC
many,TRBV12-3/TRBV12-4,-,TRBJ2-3,CASSLVSRGLLAGFNTDTQYF,TGTGCCAGCAGTTTAGTTAGCAGGGGGCTACTAGCGGGTTTCAACACAGATACGCAGTATTTT
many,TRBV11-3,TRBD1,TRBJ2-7,CASSLEGTEGYEQYF,TGTGCCAGCAGCTTAGAAGGGACAGAGGGCTACGAGCAGTACTTC
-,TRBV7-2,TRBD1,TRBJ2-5,CASSLEVTGVGTQYF,TGTGCCAGCAGCTTAGAGGTGACAGGGGTAGGGACCCAGTACTTC
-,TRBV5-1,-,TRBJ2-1,CASSPVAENEQFF,TGCGCCAGCAGCCCGGTGGCGGAAAATGAGCAGTTCTTC
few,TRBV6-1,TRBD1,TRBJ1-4,CASSEVAGGTNEKLFF,TGTGCCAGCAGTGAAGTGGCAGGGGGGACTAATGAAAAACTGTTTTTT
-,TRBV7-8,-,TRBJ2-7,CASSLARLSSYEQYF,TGTGCCAGCAGCTTAGCCAGGCTGAGCTCCTACGAGCAGTACTTC
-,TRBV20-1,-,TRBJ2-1,CSALQLVGYEQFF,TGCAGTGCTCTACAATTAGTCGGCTATGAGCAGTTCTTC
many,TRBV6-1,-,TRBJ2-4,CASRERLAKNIQYF,TGTGCCAGCAGAGAAAGACTAGCCAAAAACATTCAGTACTTC
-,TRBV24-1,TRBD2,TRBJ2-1,CATSDSKDSSGGSSYNEQFF,TGTGCCACCAGTGATTCCAAGGATTCGTCGGGAGGCAGCTCCTACAATGAGCAGTTCTTC
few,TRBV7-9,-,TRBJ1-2,CASSPPGLWVYTF,TGTGCCAGCAGCCCTCCGGGACTATGGGTCTACACCTTC
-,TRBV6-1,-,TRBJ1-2,CASSEVMGANYGYTF,TGTGCCAGCAGTGAAGTAATGGGGGCCAACTATGGCTACACCTTC
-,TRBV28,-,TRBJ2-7,CASSLEGPYEQYF,TGTGCCAGCAGTTTGGAGGGTCCATACGAGCAGTACTTC
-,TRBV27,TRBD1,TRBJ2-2,CASRSWTGGGGELSF,TGTGCCAGCAGAAGCTGGACAGGGGGCGGCGGGGAGCTGTCTTTT
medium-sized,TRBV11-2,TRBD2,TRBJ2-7,CASSLDWVGTSGYEQYF,TGTGCCAGCAGCTTAGATTGGGTTGGGACTAGCGGCTACGAGCAGTACTTC
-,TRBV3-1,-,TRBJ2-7,CASSQGSITDRQYF,TGTGCCAGCAGCCAAGGGAGCATAACGGACCGGCAGTACTTC
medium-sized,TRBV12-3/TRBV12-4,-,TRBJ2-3,CASSLTRRDTQYF,TGTGCCAGCAGTCTCACACGCAGGGATACGCAGTATTTT
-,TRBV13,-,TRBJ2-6,CASSFSARGRGANVLTF,TGTGCCAGCAGCTTCTCGGCTCGGGGGCGTGGGGCCAACGTCCTGACTTTC